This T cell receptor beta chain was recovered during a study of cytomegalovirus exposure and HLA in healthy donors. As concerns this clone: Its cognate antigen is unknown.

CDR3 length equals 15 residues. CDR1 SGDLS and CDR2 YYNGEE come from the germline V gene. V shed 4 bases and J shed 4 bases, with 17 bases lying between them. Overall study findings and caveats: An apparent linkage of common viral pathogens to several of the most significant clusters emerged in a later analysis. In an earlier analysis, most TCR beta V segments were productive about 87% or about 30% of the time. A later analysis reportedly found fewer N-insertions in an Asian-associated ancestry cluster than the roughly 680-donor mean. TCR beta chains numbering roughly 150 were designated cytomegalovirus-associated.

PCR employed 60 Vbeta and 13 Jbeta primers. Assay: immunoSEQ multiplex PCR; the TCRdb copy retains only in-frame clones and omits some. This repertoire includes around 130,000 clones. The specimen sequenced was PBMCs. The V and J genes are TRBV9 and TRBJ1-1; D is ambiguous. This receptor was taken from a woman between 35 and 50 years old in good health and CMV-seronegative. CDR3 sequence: CASSTRHTEGTEAFF. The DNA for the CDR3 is TGTGCCAGCAGCACCCGACACACGGAGGGCACTGAAGCTTTCTTT.